Below are 15 T cell receptor beta chains sequenced from a single sample in a study of blood T cell repertoires in COVID-19. Sequencing used immunoSEQ multiplex PCR; TCRdb keeps in-frame clones, though not all of them. In the table there are around 220,000 clones, less than 90% of which are singletons. Input material: peripheral blood. The receptors come from a woman aged 45-59 years with acute or convalescent COVID-19.

This chain links TRBV30 with TRBJ1-2; 7 bases align to TRBD1. Germline CDR1 reads GTSNPN; CDR2 reads SVGIG (reference sequence). The length of the CDR3 is 15 residues. Trimming at V came to 5 bases and at J to 5 bases, leaving 14 bases not matched to a gene. The CDR3 DNA reads TGTGCCTGGTTTACCTCGGCGTGGGACAGATATGGCTACACCTTC. It specifies CAWFTSAWDRYGYTF.

The genes are TRBV7-3 and TRBJ2-3; 7 bases fit TRBD2. The CDR3 sequence is 14 residues long. V was clipped by 5 bases and J by 4 bases; unmatched bases: 6. CDR1 and CDR2 from the germline V gene are SGHTA and FQGTGA. In DNA, the CDR3 is TGTGCCAGCAGCCCATGGGGAGGGGCAGATACGCAGTATTTT. It codes for CASSPWGGADTQYF.

The chain carries TRBV5-1 and TRBJ2-7; TRBD2 is a possible D gene (6 bases). The germline V gene encodes CDR1 SGHRS and CDR2 YFSETQ. V dropped 0 bases and J dropped 4 bases, with 14 bases sitting between them. The CDR3 consists of 15 residues. The CDR3 coding sequence is TGCGCCAGCAGCTTGGTTGCGGGAAAGGATTACGAGCAGTACTTC. Translated: CASSLVAGKDYEQYF.

This chain's CDR3 is CASSWYGKTSGVGGELFF. The CDR3 nucleotides read TGTGCCAGCAGCTGGTACGGCAAGACTAGCGGGGTAGGCGGGGAGCTGTTTTTT. The J gene is TRBJ2-2, the V gene TRBV5-6; 11 nucleotides line up with TRBD2. The germline V gene encodes CDR1 SGHDT and CDR2 YYEEEE. CDR3 size: 18 residues. V dropped 3 bases and J dropped 7; count of bases not matched to a gene: 14.

CDR3 protein: CASSSGPSTDTQYF. CDR3 nucleotides: TGTGCCAGCAGCTCAGGCCCTAGCACAGATACGCAGTATTTT. This sequence joins TRBV7-6 and TRBJ2-3; D not certain. CDR3 length: 14 residues. V was shortened by 4 bases and J by 0 bases, with 8 bases between the two germline ends. Germline CDR1 is SGHVS and CDR2 is FNYEAQ.

This chain joins TRBV24-1 and TRBJ1-5; the D gene is possibly TRBD1 (6 bases). In germline, CDR1 is KGHDR, CDR2 SFDVKD. The CDR3 runs to 12 residues. Trimming took off 7 bases at V and 5 bases at J, with 8 bases between the two ends. The CDR3 spells CATRNRDQPQHF. CDR3 nucleotides: TGTGCCACCAGAAACAGGGATCAGCCCCAGCATTTT.

This clone was seen a single time. This rearrangement joins TRBV24-1 to TRBJ2-5, with D possibly being TRBD1 (6 bases). Trimming pared 4 bases from V and 2 bases from J, leaving 13 bases between. CDR1 and CDR2 (germline): KGHDR, SFDVKD. The CDR3 covers 15 residues. In DNA form, the CDR3 reads TGTGCCACCAGTGACCCGGGGACACCGCAAGAGACCCAGTACTTC. Translating it yields CATSDPGTPQETQYF.

This chain joins TRBV5-1 and TRBJ2-1; possible D gene TRBD2, 5 bases. The V gene lost 10 bases and the J gene lost 0 bases, with 14 bases spanning the gap. Germline-derived CDR1 and CDR2 are SGHRS and YFSETQ. CDR3 length equals 14 residues. The DNA of the CDR3 is TGCGCCTCGGGCGGGTTAAGCTCCTACAATGAGCAGTTCTTC. Translation gives CASGGLSSYNEQFF. Full variable domain (outside the CDR3, taken from reference TRBV5-1 and TRBJ2-1): KAGVTQTPRYLIKTRGQQVTLSCSPISGHRSVSWYQQTPGQGLQFLFEYFSETQRNKGNFPGRFSGRQFSNSRSEMNVSTLELGDSALYLCASGGLSSYNEQFFGPGTRLTVL.

The rearrangement uses TRBV11-2 and TRBJ2-3; a possible D gene is TRBD1 (5 bases). Trimming left V 2 bases short and J 2 bases short, with 8 bases between. The CDR3 is 14 amino acids. The germline V gene encodes CDR1 SGHAT and CDR2 FQNNGV. CDR3 sequence: CASSLWGFTDTQYF. CDR3 sequence (DNA): TGTGCCAGCAGCTTATGGGGCTTCACAGATACGCAGTATTTT.

CDR3 DNA sequence: TGTGCCAGCAGCAAAGGTAAATCCTACGAGCAGTACTTC. Its protein is CASSKGKSYEQYF. This chain joins TRBV21-1 and TRBJ2-7; the table names TRBD2, a call not compared with the DNA. TRBV21-1 is a known pseudogene. This CDR3 is built from 13 residues.

This sequence joins TRBV4-1 and TRBJ2-5; the D gene is possibly TRBD1 (6 bases). Germline V gene data show CDR1 as MGHRA and CDR2 as YSYEKL. V dropped 4 bases and J dropped 5 bases, with 11 bases sitting between them. CDR3 length: 13 residues. DNA of the CDR3: TGCGCCAGCAGCCCACAGGGATGGGAGACCCAGTACTTC. This translates into CASSPQGWETQYF.

The chain has TRBV20-1 and TRBJ1-2; D is perhaps TRBD1 (6 bases). Trimming took off 5 bases at V and 8 bases at J, with 12 bases between the two ends. This CDR3 has 11 residues. CDR1 is DFQATT, CDR2 SNEGSKA, per germline (reference sequence). CDR3 protein: CSAPGQGGYTF. For the CDR3, the DNA is TGCAGTGCTCCAGGCCAGGGGGGCTACACCTTC.

The genes are TRBV24-1 and TRBJ2-5, with D perhaps TRBD2 (5 bases). The CDR3 covers 16 residues. Germline CDR1 reads KGHDR; CDR2 reads SFDVKD. V dropped 5 bases and J dropped 1 base, with 16 bases sitting between them. The CDR3 region is CATSGWGASGQETQYF. The CDR3 nucleotides read TGTGCCACCAGTGGATGGGGAGCCTCTGGCCAAGAGACCCAGTACTTC.

The chain carries TRBV6-2 or TRBV6-3 and TRBJ2-3; D uncertain. This CDR3 is built from 12 residues. With 6 bases removed from V and 9 bases from J, the gap between germline ends came to 13 bases. CDR1 MNHEY and CDR2 SVGEGT come from the germline V gene. The CDR3: CASSRSGWTQYF. In nucleotides, the CDR3 is TGTGCCAGCAGCCGGTCCGGTTGGACGCAGTATTTT.

The sample holds one count of this clone. The CDR3: CASSLGVGPQHF. Here the CDR3 DNA reads TGCGCCAGCAGCTTAGGAGTGGGGCCCCAGCATTTT. The chain is built from TRBV5-1 and TRBJ1-5; D is uncertain. The CDR3 covers 12 residues. V lost 2 bases and J 9 bases, leaving 9 bases between the germline ends. Germline CDR1 SGHRS, CDR2 YFSETQ.